This paragraph reports one T cell receptor (beta chain). Its target is unknown. This entry is derived from a study of OX40 agonist ivuxolimab in advanced cancers. Looking at the study overall: The group had a mean age of 60 years, ranged from roughly 20 to 79, and was 82.7% male. The study's findings and limits: Clonal expansion from baseline to week 6 occurred in both CD4+ and CD8+ T cells. Expanded clones belonging to CD8+ T cells outnumbered, on average, those of CD4+.

Trimming at V came to 0 bases and at J to 5 bases, leaving 2 bases not matched to a gene. This CDR3 comprises 15 residues. Germline V gives CDR1 SGHTS, CDR2 YDEGEE. Peripheral blood came from all dose cohorts at three timepoints. The data were produced by immunoSEQ multiplex PCR, yet TCRdb's version contains in-frame clones alone and is incomplete. The sample lists about 40,000 clones, about 87% occurring once. The material was CD4+ or CD8+ T cells sorted from blood, obtained in a trial of the OX40 agonist ivuxolimab. The clonotype was recovered from an adult with an advanced solid tumor such as melanoma, head and neck, liver or kidney cancer. The V and J genes are TRBV5-8 and TRBJ2-1, with TRBD2 matching over 10 bases. The CDR3, as DNA: TGTGCCAGCAGCTTGGGGACTAGCGGCCACAATGAGCAGTTCTTC. Translating gives CASSLGTSGHNEQFF.